Described below is a single T cell receptor (beta chain) sequence and its context. Its antigen is not known. Any gene name here is a mouse gene name. The read ends 4 residues before the CDR3 terminus; that terminus is restored from the germline J gene. Cutaneous lymph node cells were pooled, and they were sorted using CD4, CD8alpha, NKG2D, NKG2ACE and other markers. Germline CDR1 is NSHNY and CDR2 is SYGAGN. The CDR3 contains 14 residues. Unmatched junction bases numbered 1, after V lost 0 bases and J lost 4 bases. The data originate from a study of CD8+ T cells in alopecia areata. General observations from the study: Sequencing of scalp tissue also captures the resident alphabeta T cells of normal skin. Patients showed less clear TCR sequence sharing than mice, possibly partly because of HLA diversity.

Following RNA extraction, reverse transcription yielded cDNA that acted as the sequencing template. TCRdb's table, derived via immunoSEQ multiplex PCR, lists solely in-frame clones and lacks some. Recorded here are under 350,000 clones, none singletons. The TCR was taken from a C3H/HeJ mouse with alopecia areata. For this mouse line, the MHC haplotype is H2-k. This sequence joins TRBV13-1 and TRBJ2-1; TRBD2 agrees at 7 bases. The sequencing sample was made of CD4+ T cells sorted from a lymph node. The sequenced CDR3 bases are TGTGCCAGCAGTGATGGCTGGGGGTATGCT. Protein: CASSDGWGYA. The complete CDR3 sequence is CASSDGWGYAEQFF.